Listed here are 21 T cell receptor beta chains from one sample, sequenced in a study of shared clonotypes between healthy human individuals. Produced via immunoSEQ multiplex PCR; TCRdb's table is partial and in-frame only. The table lists 2 million to 3 million clones, approximately 94% of them singletons. The source material was naive CD4+ T cells from PBMCs. Subset defined: CD45RA+ positively selected. Every receptor here comes from a man younger than 35 in good health. Some clones in this sample may be carry-over from other donors' samples.

This clone was detected only a few times. The J gene is TRBJ1-1, the V gene TRBV9; TRBD1 might be the D (5 bases). The V gene's germline CDR1 is SGDLS and CDR2 YYNGEE. The CDR3 runs to 15 residues. With 0 bases removed from V and 3 bases from J, the gap between germline ends came to 12 bases. The DNA of the CDR3 is TGTGCCAGCAGCGTAGGGGCAGGGCGGGACACTGAAGCTTTCTTT. Amino acid sequence: CASSVGAGRDTEAFF.

The chain joins TRBV9 to TRBJ1-3, with TRBD1 as a possible D gene (6 bases). This CDR3 comprises 14 residues. The germline V gene encodes CDR1 SGDLS and CDR2 YYNGEE. V was trimmed by 3 bases and J by 2 bases, leaving 9 bases between them. For the CDR3, the DNA is TGTGCCAGCAGCGCCCGGACAGCTGGAAACACCATATATTTT. The encoded protein is CASSARTAGNTIYF.

The V gene is TRBV9, the J gene TRBJ2-3, with 9 bases matching TRBD2. V lost 7 bases and J lost 8; bases outside the gene matches: 5. Germline CDR1 SGDLS, CDR2 YYNGEE. The CDR3 sequence is 12 residues long. Written as DNA, the CDR3 is TGTGCCAGCTCTAGCGGGGAAGGTACGCAGTATTTT. This codes for CASSSGEGTQYF.

The chain recombines TRBV4-1 with TRBJ1-5; D remains unclear. Germline V gene sequence: CDR1 MGHRA, CDR2 YSYEKL. The CDR3 contains 13 residues. The ends were cut back, 2 bases at V and 6 bases at J, with 8 bases in the middle. CDR3 sequence reads: CASSQSSLQPQHF. In nucleotides, the CDR3 is TGCGCCAGCAGCCAATCGTCACTTCAGCCCCAGCATTTT.

The J gene is TRBJ2-1, the V gene TRBV29-1; tentative D call: TRBD2 (6 bases). The CDR3 has 16 residues. Germline V gives CDR1 SQVTM, CDR2 ANQGSEA. The V gene lost 3 bases and the J gene lost 0 bases, with 15 bases spanning the gap. CDR3 in amino acids: CSVETIGTASYNEQFF. For the CDR3, the DNA is TGCAGCGTTGAGACGATAGGGACTGCCTCCTACAATGAGCAGTTCTTC.

About this clone: This same CDR3 is encoded by further DNA sequences in the sample. The chain couples TRBV2 to TRBJ2-7, with TRBD1 matching 11 bases. With 4 bases clipped from V and 7 bases from J, the junction kept 3 bases outside the gene matches. CDR1 is SNHLY, CDR2 FYNNEI, per germline. This CDR3 has 13 amino acids. This CDR3 is CASSGTGGGEQYF. The CDR3 bases are TGTGCCAGCAGTGGGACAGGGGGCGGGGAGCAGTACTTC.

V and J are TRBV30 and TRBJ2-2; D unclear. Germline V lookup: CDR1 GTSNPN, CDR2 SVGIG (reference sequence). Trimming shortened V by 4 bases and J by 3 bases, and 9 bases separated the two germline ends. The CDR3 length is 13 residues. This chain's CDR3 is CAWTDAHTGELFF. Written as DNA, the CDR3 is TGTGCCTGGACCGATGCGCACACCGGGGAGCTGTTTTTT.

The chain joins TRBV9 to TRBJ1-3, with 9 positions matching TRBD1. V was clipped by 3 bases and J by 3 bases; unmatched bases: 4. The CDR3 has 15 residues. Germline lookup yields CDR1 SGDLS and CDR2 YYNGEE. This CDR3 is CASSAQGAHGNTIYF. In DNA form, the CDR3 reads TGTGCCAGCAGCGCACAGGGGGCGCATGGAAACACCATATATTTT.

The CDR3 sequence: CASSYRVSSYNEQFF. As DNA, the CDR3 is TGTGCCAGCAGTTACCGGGTTAGCTCCTACAATGAGCAGTTCTTC. V and J are TRBV6-5 and TRBJ2-1; D unresolved. This CDR3 has 15 residues. CDR1 and CDR2 from the germline V gene are MNHEY and SVGAGI. V gave up 2 bases and J gave up 0 bases, with 8 bases separating them.

This clone occurred once. The genes are TRBV6-5 and TRBJ1-2; 7 bases agree with TRBD1. V lost 9 bases and J lost 4; bases outside the gene matches: 2. The CDR3 length is 11 residues. Germline values: CDR1 MNHEY, CDR2 SVGAGI. The CDR3 DNA reads TGTGCCAGTCGACAGGGCTATGGCTACACCTTC. This translates into CASRQGYGYTF.

The table lists this clone with a count of one. This sequence joins TRBV7-8 and TRBJ2-7; possible D gene TRBD1, 6 bases. V was shortened by 7 bases and J by 2 bases, with 15 bases between the two germline ends. The germline gives CDR1 SGHVS, CDR2 FQNEAQ. This CDR3 contains 14 residues. The DNA for the CDR3 is TGTGCCAGCACCCCGTCAGGGGTCCCCTACGAGCAGTACTTC. Protein product: CASTPSGVPYEQYF.

Comments on this clone: Other DNA sequences of this sample code for an identical CDR3. This chain uses TRBV5-4 with TRBJ2-5; 12 nucleotides align to TRBD2. There are 16 residues in the CDR3. CDR1 and CDR2 (germline): SGHNT, YYREEE (reference sequence). With V trimmed by 2 bases and J by 4 bases, 6 bases remained unmatched. CDR3 residues: CASSFRLAGVSETQYF. The CDR3 DNA reads as TGTGCCAGCAGCTTCCGACTAGCGGGAGTTTCAGAGACCCAGTACTTC.

About this clone: The sample contains more than one DNA sequence encoding this CDR3. The gene calls are TRBV7-3 and TRBJ1-1; D unresolved. This CDR3 is built from 13 residues. The V end was cut by 5 bases, the J end by 0 bases, with 7 bases between. From germline, CDR1 is SGHTA and CDR2 FQGTGA. The CDR3 sequence is CASSLSMNTEAFF. DNA for the CDR3: TGTGCCAGCAGCCTCTCAATGAACACTGAAGCTTTCTTT.

V usage is TRBV7-6 and J usage is TRBJ1-1; D gene ambiguous. CDR1 and CDR2 (germline): SGHVS, FNYEAQ. This CDR3 has 14 amino acids. V was pared by 4 bases and J by 4 bases, with 13 bases between. The CDR3 reads CASSSSRVGTEAFF. The CDR3 coding sequence is TGTGCCAGCAGCTCCTCGCGGGTAGGCACTGAAGCTTTCTTT.

The chain combines TRBV5-1 with TRBJ2-7; no clear D gene. Trimming took 1 base from V and 2 from J, leaving 7 bases between them. Germline-derived CDR1 and CDR2 are SGHRS and YFSETQ. This CDR3 region has 13 residues. DNA for the CDR3: TGCGCCAGCAGCTTGCTGGATACCTACGAGCAGTACTTC. Amino acids: CASSLLDTYEQYF.

The V call is TRBV6-6, the J call TRBJ1-3, with D unresolved. Deletions cut 0 bases from V and 4 bases from J, with 7 bases between. This CDR3 is built from 14 residues. Germline V gene data show CDR1 as MNHNY and CDR2 as SVGAGI (reference sequence). The CDR3 sequence: CASSYSRLGNTIYF. The CDR3 DNA follows: TGTGCCAGCAGTTACTCCAGACTAGGAAACACCATATATTTT.

The chain recombines TRBV28 with TRBJ1-4; weak D call: TRBD1 (6 bases). From germline, CDR1 is MDHEN and CDR2 SYDVKM. The CDR3 spans 16 residues. V was clipped by 1 base and J by 2 bases, with 11 bases between them. CDR3 coding DNA: TGTGCCAGCAGTTTATTAGGGGGGACGACTAATGAAAAACTGTTTTTT. Translated, it gives CASSLLGGTTNEKLFF.

The V gene is TRBV5-5, the J gene TRBJ1-5, with D maybe TRBD1 (5 bases). The V gene lost 5 bases and the J gene lost 5 bases, with 11 bases spanning the gap. The germline V gene encodes CDR1 SGHKS and CDR2 YYEKEE (reference sequence). This CDR3 contains 13 residues. CDR3 bases: TGTGCCAGCAGTTACCGGGACGATCAGCCCCAGCATTTT. This codes for CASSYRDDQPQHF.

A note on this clone: Other DNA sequences in this sample translate to the same CDR3. The chain links TRBV20-1 to TRBJ1-6; D may be TRBD1 (5 bases). This CDR3 is 11 amino acids long. Germline CDR1 and CDR2: DFQATT and SNEGSKA (reference sequence). V was trimmed by 6 bases and J by 7 bases, leaving 7 bases between them. The CDR3 DNA reads as TGCAGTGCGAGACAGAATTCACCCCTCCACTTT. It codes for CSARQNSPLHF.

The chain employs TRBV28 and TRBJ2-5; a weak D match, TRBD2 (7 bases). CDR1 is MDHEN and CDR2 is SYDVKM in the germline V gene. The CDR3 spans 14 residues. V was shortened by 3 bases and J by 3 bases, with 11 bases between the two germline ends. CDR3 loop: CASSLRGGEETQYF. CDR3 DNA: TGTGCCAGCAGTTTGAGGGGGGGCGAAGAGACCCAGTACTTC.

In DNA, the CDR3 is TGTGCCAGCAGCTGGAGGGCAGGGCGGGAGACCCAGTACTTC. This gives the protein CASSWRAGRETQYF. The chain combines TRBV7-2 with TRBJ2-5; a weak D match, TRBD2 (6 bases). Germline loops: CDR1 SGHTA, CDR2 FQGNSA. V shed 4 bases and J shed 5 bases, with 14 bases lying between them. CDR3 length: 14 amino acids.